These 14 T cell receptor beta chains came from one sample sequenced in a study of cytomegalovirus exposure and HLA in healthy donors. PCR employed 60 Vbeta and 13 Jbeta primers. The data were produced by immunoSEQ multiplex PCR, yet TCRdb's version contains in-frame clones alone and is incomplete. The sample yields 150,000 to 200,000 clones, approximately 71% seen once. Specimen: PBMCs. Receptor source: a man between 18 and 35 years old in good health and CMV-seropositive.

This clone was seen more than once but under ten times. The rearrangement uses TRBV6-5 and TRBJ2-7; possibly TRBD2 for D (5 bases). Trimming cost V 8 bases and J 1 base, with 12 bases left between them. The CDR3 consists of 13 residues. Germline CDR1 reads MNHEY; CDR2 reads SVGAGI. CDR3 in DNA: TGTGCCAGCCGACGACTACAATCCTACGAGCAGTACTTC. Residues: CASRRLQSYEQYF.

This sequence joins TRBV27 and TRBJ1-2; unclear D gene. Trimming removed 6 bases at V and 12 bases at J, with 20 bases between. The germline gives CDR1 MNHEY, CDR2 SMNVEV (reference sequence). The CDR3 is 13 residues long. CDR3 sequence: CASRKPNSMRNTF. In DNA, the CDR3 is TGTGCCAGCAGAAAACCAAATAGTATGAGGAACACCTTC.

This clone has only a few counts. This chain uses TRBV2 with TRBJ1-4; no clear D. The CDR3 covers 12 residues. V was shortened by 6 bases and J by 8 bases, with 10 bases between the two germline ends. Germline loops: CDR1 SNHLY, CDR2 FYNNEI. CDR3 nucleotide sequence: TGTGCCAGCAGCTCCTTCGGGGAAAAACTGTTTTTT. Translating it yields CASSSFGEKLFF.

The CDR3 nucleotides read TGTGCCACCAGCCCAACAGGGGGCAACACCGGGGAGCTGTTTTTT. Translating gives CATSPTGGNTGELFF. V is TRBV15 and J is TRBJ2-2; 9 nucleotides match TRBD1. CDR3 length: 15 amino acids. Losses at the gene ends were 5 bases for V and 2 bases for J; bases not matched to a gene: 3. Germline V gene lookup returns CDR1 LNHNV and CDR2 YYDKDF (reference sequence).

A note on this clone: The sample has other DNA sequences that encode this CDR3 too. The chain couples TRBV27 to TRBJ2-3; TRBD2 agrees at 11 bases. Germline CDR1 reads MNHEY; CDR2 reads SMNVEV (reference sequence). The CDR3 spans 16 residues. J lost 0 bases, V lost 5 bases, and 4 bases had no gene match. The CDR3 sequence is CASSPRTSGSTDTQYF. CDR3 coding DNA: TGTGCCAGCAGTCCCCGGACTAGCGGGAGCACAGATACGCAGTATTTT.

This chain connects TRBV28 to TRBJ1-5; D possibly corresponds to TRBD1 (5 bases). The germline V gene has CDR1 MDHEN and CDR2 SYDVKM. CDR3 length: 16 amino acids. V shed 3 bases and J shed 4 bases, with 16 bases lying between them. The CDR3 loop reads CASSFPHGGGNQPQHF. Written as DNA, the CDR3 is TGTGCCAGCAGTTTCCCACATGGGGGGGGGAATCAGCCCCAGCATTTT.

CDR3 in amino acids: CASSPFQGPTGELFF. The CDR3 DNA reads as TGTGCCAGCAGCCCTTTCCAGGGTCCCACCGGGGAGCTGTTTTTT. The rearrangement uses TRBV7-8 and TRBJ2-2; a weak D match, TRBD1 (5 bases). The CDR3 sequence is 15 residues long. CDR1 is SGHVS and CDR2 is FQNEAQ in the germline V gene. The V gene lost 5 bases and the J gene lost 4 bases, with 14 bases spanning the gap.

The table lists this clone with a few counts. The J gene is TRBJ1-4, the V gene TRBV10-1; TRBD1 is a possible D gene (5 bases). V lost 2 bases and J 8 bases, leaving 9 bases between the germline ends. Germline CDR1 is WNHNN and CDR2 is SYGVQD (reference sequence). CDR3 length: 13 residues. CDR3 residues: CASSERPGEKLFF. The CDR3 DNA reads as TGCGCCAGCAGTGAGCGGCCAGGGGAAAAACTGTTTTTT.

This chain links TRBV7-6 with TRBJ2-2, with D possibly being TRBD1 (7 bases). V lost 5 bases to trimming and J lost 1 base, with 14 bases between them. CDR3 size: 16 residues. CDR1 is SGHVS and CDR2 is FNYEAQ in the germline V gene. The CDR3 region is CASSKEGQMNTGELFF. The CDR3 DNA is TGTGCCAGCAGCAAGGAGGGACAGATGAACACCGGGGAGCTGTTTTTT.

This clone was seen only a few times. This chain links TRBV28 with TRBJ1-2; 8 bases match TRBD1. This CDR3 comprises 15 residues. J was trimmed by 0 bases and V by 5 bases; bases with no gene match: 5. Germline lookup yields CDR1 MDHEN and CDR2 SYDVKM. The CDR3 protein is CASSIGTGPNYGYTF. In DNA, the CDR3 is TGTGCCAGCAGTATCGGGACAGGCCCTAACTATGGCTACACCTTC.

The J gene is TRBJ2-1, the V gene TRBV30; no firm D call. CDR1 GTSNPN and CDR2 SVGIG come from the germline V gene (reference sequence). V lost 3 bases to trimming and J lost 6 bases, with 9 bases between them. This CDR3 is built from 12 residues. The DNA for the CDR3 is TGTGCCTGGAGCCTGCAGCGCAATGAGCAGTTCTTC. Residues: CAWSLQRNEQFF. Filled out from reference TRBV30 and TRBJ2-1, the complete variable domain reads SQTIHQWPATLVQPVGSPLSLECTVEGTSNPNLYWYRQAAGRGLQLLFYSVGIGQISSEVPQNLSASRPQDRQFILSSKKLLLSDSGFYLCAWSLQRNEQFFGPGTRLTVL.

The J gene is TRBJ2-2, the V gene TRBV2; D is unclear. Germline CDR1 SNHLY, CDR2 FYNNEI. V shed 6 bases and J shed 5 bases, with 7 bases lying between them. This CDR3 contains 12 residues. The chain's CDR3 is CASSGRTGELFF. CDR3 DNA: TGTGCCAGCAGCGGTCGAACCGGGGAGCTGTTTTTT.

This chain joins TRBV20-1 and TRBJ1-2; no firm D call. The V and J ends lost 1 base and 8 bases respectively, with 8 bases between them. Germline V gives CDR1 DFQATT, CDR2 SNEGSKA (reference sequence). This CDR3 has 11 residues. The CDR3 spells CSARAPIGYTF. The DNA of the CDR3 is TGCAGTGCTAGAGCCCCAATCGGCTACACCTTC.

Concerning this clone: The junction departs from the called germline gene at one end, perhaps through a read error. This sequence joins TRBV27 and TRBJ1-5; the D gene is possibly TRBD1 (6 bases). The CDR3 is made up of 14 amino acids. CDR1 and CDR2 from the germline V gene are MNHEY and SMNVEV (reference sequence). CDR3 sequence reads: CASRDGGPNQLQHF. As DNA, the CDR3 is TGTGCCAGCCGGGATGGGGGCCCTAATCAGCTCCAGCATTTT.